A selection of T cell receptor beta chains follows, all from one sample in a study of T cell changes during pregnancy in multiple sclerosis. The assay was immunoSEQ multiplex PCR, and TCRdb's table has in-frame clones only and misses some. The table shows 95,000 to 110,000 clones, with roughly nine tenths occurring only once. The sequences come from peripheral blood, collected after pregnancy. Receptors originate from a female donor with multiple sclerosis, enrolled in a pregnancy study. Each CDR3 is given with its conserved first and last residue. The D gene is left open where the match is weak. Clone size, where shown, is once, few, many, or a class for clones that have expanded.

j_call | v_call | d_call | clone_size | cdr3_aa | cdr3_nt
TRBJ2-7 | TRBV2 | TRBD1 | . | CASSGTGKGEQYF | TGTGCCAGCTCCGGGACAGGGAAAGGAGAGCAGTACTTC
TRBJ1-2 | TRBV28 | . | . | CASSLITEGYGYTF | TGTGCCAGCAGTTTAATAACAGAAGGCTATGGCTACACCTTC
TRBJ2-3 | TRBV19 | TRBD1 | . | CASSTRPGQGGTDTQYF | TGTGCCAGTAGTACCCGACCCGGACAGGGCGGGACAGATACGCAGTATTTT
TRBJ2-6 | TRBV28 | . | . | CASSLYSGFGSGANVLTF | TGTGCCAGCAGTTTATACTCAGGGTTCGGCTCTGGGGCCAACGTCCTGACTTTC
TRBJ2-1 | TRBV18 | . | . | CASSPESSYEQFF | TGTGCCAGCTCACCCGAATCGAGCTATGAGCAGTTCTTC
TRBJ1-2 | TRBV19 | . | . | CASTQRAGGYTF | TGTGCCAGTACCCAGAGGGCCGGTGGCTACACCTTC
TRBJ2-4 | TRBV5-1 | TRBD2 | . | CASSSGLAGGPKNIQYF | TGCGCCAGCAGCTCGGGACTAGCGGGGGGGCCCAAAAACATTCAGTACTTC
TRBJ1-3 | TRBV2 | . | many | CASSEIAYSGNTIYF | TGTGCCAGCAGTGAAATTGCCTACTCTGGAAACACCATATATTTT
TRBJ2-1 | TRBV10-3 | TRBD2 | . | CAISSGGPAGGNEQFF | TGTGCCATCAGTTCTGGAGGCCCAGCGGGAGGAAATGAGCAGTTCTTC
TRBJ2-7 | TRBV2 | . | . | CASSAVQPRSYEQYF | TGTGCCAGCAGTGCGGTACAGCCCCGCTCCTACGAGCAGTACTTC
TRBJ2-4 | TRBV7-2 | . | . | CASSLRFAGAGKNIQYF | TGTGCCAGCAGCTTACGGTTCGCAGGCGCTGGGAAAAACATTCAGTACTTC
TRBJ2-7 | TRBV27 | . | . | CASSLQLNTPYEQYF | TGTGCCAGCAGTTTACAACTTAATACCCCCTACGAGCAGTACTTC
TRBJ2-2 | TRBV27 | . | once | CASTRGRTNTGELFF | TGTGCCAGCACTCGGGGGAGGACGAACACCGGGGAGCTGTTTTTT
TRBJ2-7 | TRBV7-2 | . | . | CASSLLGQTYEQYF | TGTGCCAGCAGCTTACTCGGACAGACCTACGAGCAGTACTTC
TRBJ1-5 | TRBV6-5 | TRBD1 | . | CASTPGQGNMQPQHF | TGTGCCAGCACACCGGGACAGGGAAACATGCAGCCCCAGCATTTT
TRBJ2-1 | TRBV4-1 | TRBD2 | . | CASSARTSGAYNEQFF | TGCGCCAGCAGCGCCAGGACTAGCGGGGCGTACAATGAGCAGTTCTTC
TRBJ2-1 | TRBV27 | TRBD1 | . | CASNTGQIHVNEQFF | TGTGCCAGCAATACGGGACAGATTCATGTCAATGAGCAGTTCTTC
TRBJ1-1 | TRBV18 | . | . | CASSPDRRTEAFF | TGTGCCAGCTCCCCTGACAGGAGGACTGAAGCTTTCTTT
TRBJ1-1 | TRBV7-2 | . | . | CASSFGGMNTEAFF | TGTGCCAGCAGCTTCGGGGGTATGAACACTGAAGCTTTCTTT
TRBJ2-5 | TRBV5-1 | . | . | CASSLGGKETQYF | TGCGCCAGCAGCTTGGGAGGGAAAGAGACCCAGTACTTC
TRBJ2-7 | TRBV19 | . | . | CASSRNSYEQYF | TGTGCCAGTAGTAGAAACAGCTACGAGCAGTACTTC
TRBJ2-7 | TRBV6-1 | . | . | CASSRQRYYEQYF | TGTGCCAGCAGTCGACAGAGGTACTACGAGCAGTACTTC
TRBJ1-5 | TRBV27 | TRBD1 | . | CASRGQGGQPQHF | TGTGCCAGCAGGGGACAGGGTGGACAGCCCCAGCATTTT
TRBJ1-1 | TRBV9 | . | once | CASSVGTGMWTTEAFF | TGTGCCAGCAGCGTAGGAACAGGGATGTGGACCACTGAAGCTTTCTTT
TRBJ1-1 | TRBV5-1 | . | once | CASSLGQGTRTEAFF | TGCGCCAGCAGCTTGGGTCAGGGAACCCGGACTGAAGCTTTCTTT
TRBJ2-1 | TRBV7-2 | . | . | CASSSNRASYNEQFF | TGTGCCAGCAGCTCTAACAGGGCCTCTTACAATGAGCAGTTCTTC
TRBJ2-2 | TRBV4-2 | TRBD2 | once | CASSQGVLAGATGSGELFF | TGTGCCAGCAGCCAAGGCGTACTAGCGGGGGCTACCGGGAGCGGGGAGCTGTTTTTT
TRBJ1-1 | TRBV2 | . | once | CASSATGWTEAFF | TGTGCCAGCAGTGCCACAGGTTGGACTGAAGCTTTCTTT
TRBJ1-4 | TRBV28 | . | . | CASSPSGGEKLFF | TGTGCCAGCAGTCCGTCCGGGGGGGAAAAACTGTTTTTT
TRBJ2-3 | TRBV15 | TRBD2 | . | CATSRDTSGRVTDTQYF | TGTGCCACCAGCAGAGATACCAGCGGGAGGGTGACAGATACGCAGTATTTT
TRBJ2-1 | TRBV5-1 | . | . | CASSLLQETYNEQFF | TGCGCCAGCAGCTTGTTGCAGGAAACCTACAATGAGCAGTTCTTC
TRBJ1-5 | TRBV30 | TRBD1 | . | CAWSVGGQGGQPQHF | TGTGCCTGGAGTGTAGGGGGCCAGGGAGGTCAGCCCCAGCATTTT
TRBJ2-5 | TRBV11-2 | TRBD2 | . | CASSRGGQETQYF | TGTGCCAGCTCTCGCGGGGGGCAGGAGACCCAGTACTTC
TRBJ2-1 | TRBV29-1 | TRBD2 | . | CSVGGLAGVLSYNEQFF | TGCAGCGTTGGCGGTCTAGCGGGAGTCTTATCCTACAATGAGCAGTTCTTC
TRBJ2-1 | TRBV13 | . | . | CASSFRGPVFNEQFF | TGTGCCAGCAGCTTTAGGGGCCCGGTTTTTAATGAGCAGTTCTTC
TRBJ2-7 | TRBV6-5 | . | . | CASSPRTADYEQYF | TGTGCCAGCAGTCCCCGGACAGCCGACTACGAGCAGTACTTC
TRBJ1-6 | TRBV5-4 | TRBD1 | . | CASSTTGVGNSPLHF | TGTGCCAGCAGCACAACAGGGGTCGGGAATTCACCCCTCCACTTT
TRBJ2-5 | TRBV12-5 | . | . | CASALGGESQYF | TGTGCTAGTGCCCTCGGTGGGGAGTCCCAGTACTTC
TRBJ1-1 | TRBV30 | . | few | CAWTPKRAPTEAFF | TGTGCCTGGACCCCTAAGAGGGCCCCCACTGAAGCTTTCTTT
TRBJ2-3 | TRBV7-9 | . | . | CASSRPTDTDTQYF | TGTGCCAGCAGTCGTCCGACAGACACAGATACGCAGTATTTT
TRBJ2-2 | TRBV4-1 | TRBD2 | . | CASLLEASGSGELFF | TGCGCCAGCTTACTTGAGGCTAGCGGGTCCGGGGAGCTGTTTTTT
TRBJ2-2 | TRBV7-3 | . | . | CASSPTGRELFF | TGTGCCAGCAGCCCGACAGGACGGGAGCTGTTTTTT
TRBJ2-7 | TRBV11-2 | TRBD2 | . | CASSPLGLGFGYEQYF | TGTGCCAGCAGCCCTCTGGGACTAGGGTTTGGATACGAGCAGTACTTC
TRBJ1-5 | TRBV5-1 | . | . | CASSGAPDQPQHF | TGCGCCAGCAGCGGAGCCCCGGATCAGCCCCAGCATTTT
TRBJ1-6 | TRBV6-6 | TRBD1 | . | CASRPTGGASPLHF | TGTGCCAGCAGACCGACAGGGGGCGCGTCACCCCTCCACTTT
TRBJ1-3 | TRBV11-3 | . | . | CASSLQWRGSGNTIYF | TGTGCCAGCAGCCTACAATGGAGGGGCTCCGGAAACACCATATATTTT
TRBJ1-1 | TRBV11-3 | . | . | CASSRQADTEAFF | TGTGCCAGCAGCCGCCAAGCGGACACTGAAGCTTTCTTT